A single sample is the source of the 3 T cell receptor beta chains below, sequenced in a study of cytomegalovirus exposure and HLA in healthy donors. The study ran its PCR with 60 Vbeta and 13 Jbeta primers. Here immunoSEQ multiplex PCR was the method, and the copy in TCRdb shows in-frame clones only, minus some. The table records about 160,000 clones, roughly 84% of them present only once. What was sequenced was PBMCs. These receptor sequences come from a man aged 30-40 years in good health and CMV-seronegative.

This clone turned up a few times. The chain recombines TRBV9 with TRBJ2-1, with 9 bases that match TRBD2. The CDR3 covers 17 residues. Germline V CDR1 and CDR2: SGDLS, YYNGEE. V gave up 4 bases and J gave up 8 bases; unmatched junction bases: 16. The CDR3 protein is CASSPRGRAGGPDEQFF. CDR3 sequence (DNA): TGTGCCAGCAGCCCTAGAGGGCGGGCGGGAGGGCCCGATGAGCAGTTCTTC. The full variable domain, in which reference TRBV9 and TRBJ2-1 provide the parts outside the CDR3, is DSGVTQTPKHLITATGQRVTLRCSPRSGDLSVYWYQQSLDQGLQFLIQYYNGEERAKGNILERFSAQQFPDLHSELNLSSLELGDSALYFCASSPRGRAGGPDEQFFGPGTRLTVL.

This clone has only a few counts. This rearrangement joins TRBV18 to TRBJ1-1, with D uncertain. V shed 3 bases and J shed 2 bases, with 7 bases lying between them. The CDR3 runs 13 residues. From germline, CDR1 is KGHSH and CDR2 LQKENI. The CDR3 reads CASSPDLNTEAFF. The DNA for the CDR3 is TGTGCCAGCTCACCTGACTTAAACACTGAAGCTTTCTTT.

This chain links TRBV5-1 with TRBJ1-3; a weak D match, TRBD1 (5 bases). Per germline, CDR1 SGHRS and CDR2 YFSETQ. The V end was cut by 7 bases, the J end by 4 bases, with 12 bases between. This CDR3 contains 13 residues. CDR3 amino acids: CASHWGPGNTIYF. The CDR3 DNA is TGCGCCAGCCATTGGGGCCCCGGAAACACCATATATTTT.